This entry lists 21 T cell receptor beta chains sequenced from one sample in a study of blood T cell repertoires in COVID-19. Assay: immunoSEQ multiplex PCR; the TCRdb copy retains only in-frame clones and omits some. Of around 200,000 clones detected, roughly 82% appear once; the ten largest clones hold about 6%. The sample comprised PBMCs or T cells enriched from blood (not recorded which). These TCRs come from a man between 40 and 49 years old with acute COVID-19.

The chain combines TRBV6-1 with TRBJ2-5, with TRBD2 identical over 10 bases. This CDR3 has 13 residues. V dropped 2 bases and J dropped 7; count of bases not matched to a gene: 1. Germline V lookup: CDR1 MNHNS, CDR2 SASEGT. The CDR3 DNA follows: TGTGCCAGCAGTGAACAGCGGGAGGGGACCCAGTACTTC. Translation: CASSEQREGTQYF.

The J gene is TRBJ2-6, the V gene TRBV9; a weak D match, TRBD2 (6 bases). Trimming removed 4 bases from V and 1 base from J, with 18 bases in between. This CDR3 has 18 amino acids. CDR1 and CDR2 from the germline V gene are SGDLS and YYNGEE. The CDR3 loop is CASSPWGVVGSGANVLTF. In DNA form, the CDR3 reads TGTGCCAGCAGCCCCTGGGGGGTCGTAGGTTCTGGGGCCAACGTCCTGACTTTC.

The chain recombines TRBV29-1 with TRBJ2-7; 10 positions match TRBD1. Germline V gene sequence: CDR1 SQVTM, CDR2 ANQGSEA. The V and J ends lost 6 bases and 0 bases, in that order; junction bases with no gene match: 2. The CDR3 covers 13 residues. The chain's CDR3 is CSVDRGGSYEQYF. The CDR3 DNA reads as TGCAGCGTGGACAGGGGGGGCTCCTACGAGCAGTACTTC.

A few counts support this clone. The J gene is TRBJ1-2, the V gene TRBV5-1, with TRBD1 identical over 10 bases. Trimming at V came to 4 bases and at J to 8 bases, leaving 5 bases not matched to a gene. The CDR3 contains 13 residues. Germline CDR1 reads SGHRS; CDR2 reads YFSETQ. CDR3 residues: CASSPGTGEGYTF. CDR3 coding DNA: TGCGCCAGCAGCCCCGGGACAGGGGAAGGCTACACCTTC. Full variable domain (missing parts from reference TRBV5-1 and TRBJ1-2): KAGVTQTPRYLIKTRGQQVTLSCSPISGHRSVSWYQQTPGQGLQFLFEYFSETQRNKGNFPGRFSGRQFSNSRSEMNVSTLELGDSALYLCASSPGTGEGYTFGSGTRLTVV.

This sequence joins TRBV24-1 and TRBJ1-1; a weak D match, TRBD1 (5 bases). V shed 4 bases and J shed 4 bases, with 9 bases lying between them. CDR1 KGHDR and CDR2 SFDVKD come from the germline V gene. The CDR3 runs to 13 residues. The DNA of the CDR3 is TGTGCCACCAGTGAAGGAAGGGGCACTGAAGCTTTCTTT. Translated: CATSEGRGTEAFF.

This clone was seen only once. The genes are TRBV27 and TRBJ2-3; 7 positions agree with TRBD1. The V gene's germline CDR1 is MNHEY and CDR2 SMNVEV (reference sequence). The CDR3 extends over 12 amino acids. With 4 bases clipped from V and 6 bases from J, the junction kept 1 base outside the gene matches. CDR3 nucleotides: TGTGCCAGCAGTTCACAGGGGGATACGCAGTATTTT. Translation gives CASSSQGDTQYF.

The chain joins TRBV7-2 to TRBJ1-2, with 9 bases lining up with TRBD1. The junction had 7 bases not matched to a gene; V was cut back by 5 bases and J by 3 bases. Germline CDR1 is SGHTA and CDR2 is FQGNSA. CDR3 size: 15 residues. CDR3 loop: CASSPTGGVDYGYTF. The CDR3 coding sequence is TGTGCCAGCAGCCCCACAGGGGGCGTTGACTATGGCTACACCTTC.

This chain links TRBV6-5 with TRBJ1-6; 7 nucleotides align to TRBD1. This CDR3 contains 13 residues. V was clipped by 6 bases and J by 8 bases; unmatched bases: 4. Germline assignment: CDR1 MNHEY and CDR2 SVGAGI. The CDR3 DNA sequence: TGTGCCAGCAGCGACAGGGTGGATTCACCCCTCCACTTT. Protein product: CASSDRVDSPLHF.

The chain uses TRBV2 and TRBJ1-2; TRBD1 is a possible D gene (5 bases). The CDR3 covers 13 residues. The V gene lost 8 bases and the J gene lost 10 bases, with 20 bases spanning the gap. In germline, CDR1 is SNHLY, CDR2 FYNNEI. The CDR3 protein is CASLLMGGRIYTF. The DNA of the CDR3 is TGTGCCAGCCTTCTTATGGGGGGTAGGATCTACACCTTC.

V is TRBV7-3 and J is TRBJ2-1; 9 positions match TRBD2. V was pared by 5 bases and J by 0 bases, with 11 bases of the junction left unmatched. The V gene's germline CDR1 is SGHTA and CDR2 FQGTGA. The CDR3 is 18 amino acids. The CDR3 sequence: CASSRSAGGAPSYNEQFF. Here the CDR3 DNA reads TGTGCCAGCAGCCGATCGGCGGGAGGGGCCCCCTCCTACAATGAGCAGTTCTTC.

The chain combines TRBV27 with TRBJ2-7; TRBD2 aligns across 9 bases. There are 18 residues in the CDR3. Trimming at V came to 0 bases and at J to 5 bases, leaving 14 bases not matched to a gene. CDR1 MNHEY and CDR2 SMNVEV come from the germline V gene (reference sequence). The CDR3 DNA reads as TGTGCCAGCAGTTTATCGGGCGGGAGGGCCCCGCGGAGCCACGAGCAGTACTTC. Translation gives CASSLSGGRAPRSHEQYF.

Points on this clone: A read error may account for a junction end that differs from germline. The V and J genes are TRBV19 and TRBJ2-1, with D unclear. The CDR3 is 13 amino acids. Germline V gives CDR1 LNHDA, CDR2 SQIVND (reference sequence). CDR3 bases: TGTGCCAGTAGTCCATTACCGGGTATACCCGAGATCTTC. This encodes CASSPLPGIPEIF.

The rearrangement joins TRBV29-1 to TRBJ2-3; 7 bases map to TRBD2. The CDR3 has 13 residues. Germline trimming cut 6 bases from V and 0 bases from J; bases unmatched to any gene: 3. Germline-derived CDR1 and CDR2 are SQVTM and ANQGSEA. CDR3 sequence (DNA): TGCAGCGTGGCGGGAGTCAGCACAGATACGCAGTATTTT. It translates to CSVAGVSTDTQYF.

This rearrangement joins TRBV2 to TRBJ2-1, with 12 bases identical to TRBD2. Germline V gene data show CDR1 as SNHLY and CDR2 as FYNNEI. After removal of 7 bases from V and 7 bases from J, the junction contained 5 bases not matched to a gene. CDR3 length equals 14 residues. In nucleotides, the CDR3 is TGTGCCAGCAACCGACTAGCGGGAGAAAATGAGCAGTTCTTC. It is translated as CASNRLAGENEQFF.

The chain links TRBV7-6 to TRBJ2-7, with TRBD1 matching 9 bases. The ends lost 5 bases at V and 5 bases at J; junction bases unmatched: 10. Germline CDR1 reads SGHVS; CDR2 reads FNYEAQ. CDR3 length: 15 residues. The CDR3 bases are TGTGCCAGCAGCACTCCGGGACAGGGTCCCCACGAGCAGTACTTC. Protein sequence: CASSTPGQGPHEQYF.

The gene calls are TRBV19 and TRBJ2-2; D is ambiguous. V gave up 4 bases and J gave up 10 bases, with 19 bases separating them. The CDR3 consists of 15 residues. The V gene's germline CDR1 is LNHDA and CDR2 SQIVND (reference sequence). Here the CDR3 reads CASSTEPVRLEELFF. In DNA form, the CDR3 reads TGTGCCAGTAGTACCGAGCCCGTGAGGTTAGAGGAGCTGTTTTTT.

This sequence joins TRBV25-1 and TRBJ2-1; D unresolved. CDR1 and CDR2 (germline): MGHDK, SYGVNS. Trimming stripped 4 bases from V and 4 bases from J, with 5 bases between. The CDR3 totals 12 residues. The CDR3 nucleotides read TGTGCCAGCAGTGTCTATTACAATGAGCAGTTCTTC. Amino acids: CASSVYYNEQFF.

The J gene is TRBJ2-7, the V gene TRBV4-1; D is perhaps TRBD1 (6 bases). The germline V gene encodes CDR1 MGHRA and CDR2 YSYEKL. The V gene lost 1 base and the J gene lost 2 bases, with 12 bases spanning the gap. The CDR3 length is 15 residues. The CDR3 sequence is CASSQGRQAPYEQYF. In nucleotides, the CDR3 is TGCGCCAGCAGCCAAGGACGACAGGCCCCCTACGAGCAGTACTTC.

This sequence joins TRBV5-1 and TRBJ1-2; tentatively, D is TRBD1 (6 bases). V was trimmed by 6 bases and J by 5 bases, leaving 26 bases between them. The length of the CDR3 is 17 residues. Germline V gene data show CDR1 as SGHRS and CDR2 as YFSETQ. The CDR3, as DNA: TGCGCCAGCACCCGCCAGGGGAGCTCCGATACCAGATATGGCTACACCTTC. This codes for CASTRQGSSDTRYGYTF. The entire variable domain, with the rest obtained from reference TRBV5-1 and TRBJ1-2, is as follows: KAGVTQTPRYLIKTRGQQVTLSCSPISGHRSVSWYQQTPGQGLQFLFEYFSETQRNKGNFPGRFSGRQFSNSRSEMNVSTLELGDSALYLCASTRQGSSDTRYGYTFGSGTRLTVV.

V and J are TRBV7-9 and TRBJ2-1, with 9 bases identical to TRBD2. Trimming cost V 7 bases and J 4 bases; bases outside gene matches: 5. This CDR3 has 14 amino acids. Germline V gives CDR1 SEHNR, CDR2 FQNEAQ (reference sequence). As DNA, the CDR3 is TGTGCCAGCAAGGCGGGAGGGTTATACAATGAGCAGTTCTTC. Translated, it gives CASKAGGLYNEQFF.

This clone occurred once. V gene TRBV29-1 combines with J gene TRBJ2-7, with a tentative D call TRBD1 (5 bases). Germline CDR1 reads SQVTM; CDR2 reads ANQGSEA. Deletions cut 3 bases from V and 0 bases from J, with 6 bases between. CDR3 length: 12 residues. This chain's CDR3 is CSVEDTSYEQYF. The CDR3 bases are TGCAGCGTTGAGGACACCTCCTACGAGCAGTACTTC.